This T cell receptor beta chain was identified during a study of blood T cell repertoires in COVID-19. As for the study in general: Material from acute and convalescent COVID-19 was sourced from the United States, Italy and Spain. PBMCs, B-cell-depleted T cells, or T cells were the source of the cDNA or gDNA that made up the material.

Deletions cut 5 bases from V and 2 bases from J, with 12 bases between. Germline CDR1 SGHTA, CDR2 FQGNSA. The CDR3 runs to 14 residues. The authors' processing: Nucleated cell number was recorded as an estimate derived from reference gene primer amplification. Profiling relied on immunoSEQ multiplex PCR, and the TCRdb table lists in-frame clones only, not all of them. D and trimming come from the DNA, and the V and J calls and clone size come from that table. The sample records about 82,000 clones, approximately 79% being singletons. The clonotype originates from a human donor with acute or convalescent COVID-19. The donor label of this sample is uncertain. The rearrangement links TRBV7-2 to TRBJ2-5; possible D gene TRBD1, 6 bases. The material sequenced was peripheral blood. CDR3 residues: CASSSGQYQETQYF. The CDR3, as DNA: TGTGCCAGCAGCAGCGGACAGTATCAAGAGACCCAGTACTTC.